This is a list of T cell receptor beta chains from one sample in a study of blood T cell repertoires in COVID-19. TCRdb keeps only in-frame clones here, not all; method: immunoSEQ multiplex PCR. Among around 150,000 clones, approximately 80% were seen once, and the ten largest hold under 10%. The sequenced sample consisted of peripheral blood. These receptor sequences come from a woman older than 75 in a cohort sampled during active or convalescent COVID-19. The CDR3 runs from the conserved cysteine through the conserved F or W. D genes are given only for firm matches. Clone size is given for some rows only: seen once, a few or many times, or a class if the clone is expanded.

CDR3aa: CASSLLVHEPLHF; CDR3nt: TGTGCCAGCAGCTTACTTGTACATGAACCCCTCCACTTT; v_gene: TRBV7-9; d_gene: -; abundance: -; j_gene: TRBJ1-6
CDR3aa: CATSRTGSTNEKLFF; CDR3nt: TGCGCCACCTCTCGGACAGGGTCAACTAATGAAAAACTGTTTTTT; v_gene: TRBV5-1; d_gene: TRBD1; abundance: -; j_gene: TRBJ1-4
CDR3aa: CASSLRLGGGGGTDTQYF; CDR3nt: TGTGCCAGCAGCTTGCGTTTGGGAGGCGGGGGAGGGACAGATACGCAGTATTTT; v_gene: TRBV5-6; d_gene: TRBD2; abundance: once; j_gene: TRBJ2-3
CDR3aa: CASSQLRQAKQFF; CDR3nt: TGTGCCAGCAGCCAACTACGGCAGGCGAAGCAGTTCTTC; v_gene: TRBV16; d_gene: -; abundance: -; j_gene: TRBJ2-1
CDR3aa: CASSGFDQRGREQFF; CDR3nt: TGTGCCAGCTCAGGGTTTGACCAGCGGGGGAGAGAGCAGTTCTTC; v_gene: TRBV18; d_gene: TRBD2; abundance: -; j_gene: TRBJ2-1
CDR3aa: CASSQGPLLDSPLHF; CDR3nt: TGTGCCAGCAGCCAAGGGCCACTACTCGATTCACCCCTCCACTTT; v_gene: TRBV4-2; d_gene: -; abundance: -; j_gene: TRBJ1-6
CDR3aa: CASSREVRNTEAFF; CDR3nt: TGCGCCAGCAGCCGGGAGGTTCGGAACACTGAAGCTTTCTTT; v_gene: TRBV4-1; d_gene: -; abundance: -; j_gene: TRBJ1-1
CDR3aa: CSASWRQGADIQYF; CDR3nt: TGCAGTGCTAGTTGGCGCCAGGGGGCGGACATTCAGTACTTC; v_gene: TRBV20-1; d_gene: TRBD1; abundance: -; j_gene: TRBJ2-4
CDR3aa: CATGGLAGDNEQFF; CDR3nt: TGTGCCACCGGGGGACTAGCGGGGGACAATGAGCAGTTCTTC; v_gene: TRBV10-3; d_gene: TRBD2; abundance: -; j_gene: TRBJ2-1
CDR3aa: CASSLGPLGEKLFF; CDR3nt: TGTGCCAGCAGCTTGGGGCCCCTAGGCGAAAAACTGTTTTTT; v_gene: TRBV5-5; d_gene: -; abundance: once; j_gene: TRBJ1-4
CDR3aa: CASSATGGRQFF; CDR3nt: TGTGCCAGCAGCGCTACGGGGGGGCGGCAGTTCTTC; v_gene: TRBV9; d_gene: TRBD2; abundance: -; j_gene: TRBJ2-1
CDR3aa: CASSSGQGYGYTF; CDR3nt: TGTGCCAGCAGCTCAGGCCAGGGATATGGCTACACCTTC; v_gene: TRBV7-3; d_gene: -; abundance: -; j_gene: TRBJ1-2
CDR3aa: CASSLGPGIAEAFF; CDR3nt: TGTGCCAGCAGCTTAGGGCCAGGGATCGCTGAAGCTTTCTTT; v_gene: TRBV7-2; d_gene: -; abundance: -; j_gene: TRBJ1-1
CDR3aa: CAISDPDRRKNIQYF; CDR3nt: TGTGCCATCAGTGACCCAGACAGGAGAAAAAACATTCAGTACTTC; v_gene: TRBV10-3; d_gene: -; abundance: -; j_gene: TRBJ2-4